This T cell receptor beta chain was recovered during a study of identical twins. Study-level findings and limits: Insertions ran lower in abundant cord blood beta clonotypes, though not in memory repertoires. Out-of-frame alpha sequences shared between twins exhibited an excess of low generation probability.

Per germline, CDR1 KGHSH and CDR2 LQKENI. CDR3 size: 14 residues. The V segment lost 4 bases and the J segment 7 bases; nucleotides outside the gene matches: 6. The donor group consisted entirely of healthy Caucasians. There are a few counts of this clonotype. What it recognizes is unknown. Template switching added a universal primer binding site, and final cDNA carried unique molecular identifiers. TCRdb reanalysed the 5' RACE reads using MiXCR and keeps one entry per CDR3 protein. The sample lists 690,000 or so distinct CDR3 sequences; around 6.1% were seen once. Source material: naive T cells sorted from blood. This chain uses TRBV18 with TRBJ2-1, with 8 bases that match TRBD1. This clonotype was sampled from a man younger than 35 in good health. The CDR3 DNA reads TGTGCCAGCTCACTCTGGACAGGGAGTAATGAGCAGTTCTTC. Its translation: CASSLWTGSNEQFF.